The 16 T cell receptor beta chains below were found in one sample sequenced in a study of blood T cell repertoires in COVID-19. The table came from immunoSEQ multiplex PCR; TCRdb's copy has only in-frame clones and leaves some out. Here the sample spans about 220,000 clones, around 89% being singletons. The sequencing input was PBMCs or T cells enriched from blood (not recorded which). These receptors all come from a woman aged 18-29 years in a cohort exposed to, infected with or recovered from COVID-19 (not recorded which).

The gene calls are TRBV28 and TRBJ1-2; D perhaps matches TRBD1 (5 bases). Germline CDR1 is MDHEN and CDR2 is SYDVKM. CDR3 size: 15 residues. V lost 2 bases to trimming and J lost 2 bases, with 12 bases between them. In DNA form, the CDR3 reads TGTGCCAGCAGTTTACCCCAGACAGTAAACTATGGCTACACCTTC. Translation: CASSLPQTVNYGYTF.

The rearrangement links TRBV5-1 to TRBJ1-6; TRBD1 matches at 8 bases. The CDR3 is 14 amino acids. The trim removed 5 bases at V and 9 bases at J, leaving 7 bases unmatched. Per germline, CDR1 SGHRS and CDR2 YFSETQ. The CDR3 loop is CASRDLQGGSPLHF. CDR3 bases: TGCGCCAGCAGAGATTTACAGGGGGGTTCACCCCTCCACTTT.

Written as DNA, the CDR3 is TGTGCCAGCTCACCCACAGGAACTGGAAACACCATATATTTT. This gives the protein CASSPTGTGNTIYF. The gene calls are TRBV18 and TRBJ1-3; perhaps TRBD1 as D (5 bases). This CDR3 has 14 amino acids. The germline V gene encodes CDR1 KGHSH and CDR2 LQKENI. Deletions cut 3 bases from V and 2 bases from J, with 8 bases between.

The chain is built from TRBV7-5 and TRBJ2-7; no DNA check was done on the table's D call, TRBD1. TRBV7-5 is tagged as a pseudogene. The CDR3 spans 14 residues. The CDR3 sequence: CVRSLADRVYEQYF. CDR3 sequence (DNA): TGTGTCAGAAGCTTAGCCGACAGGGTCTACGAGCAGTACTTC.

The chain has TRBV30 and TRBJ1-2; no reliable D call. Trimming removed 0 bases from V and 8 bases from J, with 19 bases in between. Germline CDR1 and CDR2: GTSNPN and SVGIG (reference sequence). There are 15 residues in the CDR3. CDR3 sequence (DNA): TGTGCCTGGAGTGTCCTGGCGGGTGGAGGGAGAGGCTACACCTTC. This encodes CAWSVLAGGGRGYTF. Full variable domain (remainder filled in from reference TRBV30 and TRBJ1-2): SQTIHQWPATLVQPVGSPLSLECTVEGTSNPNLYWYRQAAGRGLQLLFYSVGIGQISSEVPQNLSASRPQDRQFILSSKKLLLSDSGFYLCAWSVLAGGGRGYTFGSGTRLTVV.

This chain connects TRBV28 to TRBJ2-7; D is possibly TRBD1 (6 bases). V was clipped by 4 bases and J by 0 bases, with 16 bases between them. The length of the CDR3 is 16 residues. Germline values: CDR1 MDHEN, CDR2 SYDVKM. CDR3 coding DNA: TGTGCCAGCAGTTCCCCTTATCGGGACAACTCCTACGAGCAGTACTTC. It is translated as CASSSPYRDNSYEQYF.

The chain combines TRBV5-1 with TRBJ2-7, with 9 bases that match TRBD2. Germline CDR1 SGHRS, CDR2 YFSETQ. This CDR3 has 14 amino acids. With 5 bases clipped from V and 6 bases from J, the junction kept 9 bases outside the gene matches. The CDR3 loop reads CASRPAGGTFEQYF. CDR3 sequence (DNA): TGCGCCAGCAGACCCGCGGGAGGGACCTTCGAGCAGTACTTC.

CDR3 sequence: CATSPRGSLLEQFF. In DNA, the CDR3 is TGTGCCACCAGTCCTCGCGGGAGCCTTTTAGAGCAGTTCTTC. V usage is TRBV24-1 and J usage is TRBJ2-1; 7 nucleotides agree with TRBD2. Germline values: CDR1 KGHDR, CDR2 SFDVKD. The CDR3 length is 14 residues. With V trimmed by 6 bases and J by 10 bases, 11 bases remained unmatched.

The CDR3 DNA follows: TGTGCCAGCAGGTCGACTAGCGGGGCTACCTACGAGCAGTACTTC. This encodes CASRSTSGATYEQYF. This sequence joins TRBV11-2 and TRBJ2-7; 11 positions agree with TRBD2. The CDR3 runs 15 residues. From germline, CDR1 is SGHAT and CDR2 FQNNGV. With 6 bases clipped from V and 2 bases from J, the junction kept 6 bases outside the gene matches.

In its sample, this clone was seen once. This chain links TRBV19 with TRBJ1-2; TRBD1 matches 7 bases. Per germline, CDR1 LNHDA and CDR2 SQIVND (reference sequence). The CDR3 is made up of 13 amino acids. Losses at the gene ends were 7 bases for V and 3 bases for J; bases not matched to a gene: 5. As DNA, the CDR3 is TGTGCCAGTACCCCCACAGGGGACTATGGCTACACCTTC. Its translation: CASTPTGDYGYTF.

The J gene is TRBJ2-5, the V gene TRBV29-1, with D perhaps TRBD2 (7 bases). V shed 6 bases and J shed 6 bases, with 20 bases lying between them. Germline CDR1 is SQVTM and CDR2 is ANQGSEA. CDR3 length equals 14 residues. The CDR3 here is CSVGLGGGPQTQYF. The CDR3 nucleotides are TGCAGCGTGGGCCTTGGCGGGGGCCCACAGACCCAGTACTTC. Combining the CDR3 with reference TRBV29-1 and TRBJ2-5 gives the whole variable domain SAVISQKPSRDICQRGTSLTIQCQVDSQVTMMFWYRQQPGQSLTLIATANQGSEATYESGFVIDKFPISRPNLTFSTLTVSNMSPEDSSIYLCSVGLGGGPQTQYFGPGTRLLVL.

The chain carries TRBV5-1 and TRBJ1-2, with TRBD1 matching 10 bases. The CDR3 is 14 amino acids. The germline CDR1 and CDR2 sequences are SGHRS and YFSETQ. Trimming removed 4 bases from V and 3 bases from J; junction bases left unmatched: 3. The CDR3 DNA reads TGCGCCAGCAGCCCCGGGACAGGGGACTATGGCTACACCTTC. This gives the protein CASSPGTGDYGYTF.

The chain recombines TRBV2 with TRBJ2-7, with D possibly TRBD2 on 5 matching bases. CDR1 is SNHLY, CDR2 FYNNEI, per germline. Trimming stripped 6 bases from V and 11 bases from J, with 20 bases between. The CDR3 has 13 amino acids. CDR3 DNA sequence: TGTGCCAGCAGCACCCTGGCGGGTCCTGGGGAGTACTTC. It is translated as CASSTLAGPGEYF.

The chain has TRBV4-1 and TRBJ2-7, with a weak D call TRBD1 (5 bases). The V end was cut by 1 base, the J end by 6 bases, with 16 bases between. The CDR3 runs 15 residues. Germline V gene lookup returns CDR1 MGHRA and CDR2 YSYEKL. The CDR3: CASSQVSQGVGEQYF. The DNA of the CDR3 is TGCGCCAGCAGCCAAGTATCCCAGGGTGTAGGCGAGCAGTACTTC.

The chain couples TRBV7-3 to TRBJ2-2; D call uncertain. The CDR3 consists of 14 residues. Trimming stripped 5 bases from V and 4 bases from J, with 11 bases between. Germline-derived CDR1 and CDR2 are SGHTA and FQGTGA. CDR3 nucleotides: TGTGCCAGCAGCCTCCTCCCGAGCACCGGGGAGCTGTTTTTT. Translated, it gives CASSLLPSTGELFF.

This clone has only one observation. The V and J genes are TRBV6-4 and TRBJ1-2; 7 bases align to TRBD1. The CDR3 totals 12 residues. V shed 2 bases and J 8 bases; nucleotides not matched to a gene: 2. Looked up from germline, CDR1 is MRHNA and CDR2 is SNTAGT. As DNA, the CDR3 is TGTGCCAGCAGTGACAGGGGGCGAGGCTACACCTTC. This sequence encodes CASSDRGRGYTF.